The 27 T cell receptor beta chains listed next were all sequenced from one sample in a study of blood T cell repertoires in COVID-19 (dated by TCRdb to the early 2020s). The library was obtained by the immunoSEQ multiplex PCR assay. TCRdb obtained this table from immuneACCESS and retained in-frame rearrangements with V and J assigned. These tables miss some clones; where compared with another copy, unresolved V genes account for less than half of the shortfall, and the remainder is unexplained. For this sample there are approximately 210,000 clones; just under 85% appear just once. Roughly 8% of the sample is in the top ten clones. Sequencing input: peripheral blood. The receptors shown here come from a woman in her forties or fifties with active or convalescent COVID-19.

This chain joins TRBV10-3 and TRBJ2-5, with D perhaps matching TRBD1 (6 bases). CDR1 and CDR2 from the germline V gene are ENHRY and SYGVKD. V gave up 6 bases and J gave up 1 base, with 15 bases separating them. The CDR3 is made up of 15 amino acids. The CDR3 reads CAISAAGTTQETQYF. The CDR3 DNA reads TGTGCCATCAGCGCTGCCGGGACAACCCAAGAGACCCAGTACTTC.

The chain is built from TRBV10-3 and TRBJ1-1, with D hard to call. Trimming removed 2 bases from V and 1 base from J, with 11 bases in between. CDR1 and CDR2 from the germline V gene are ENHRY and SYGVKD. CDR3 length equals 15 residues. CDR3 bases: TGTGCCATCAGTGAGGCAAGACCGGGGAACACTGAAGCTTTCTTT. Translation gives CAISEARPGNTEAFF.

This clone appeared a single time. The V gene is TRBV7-9, the J gene TRBJ1-3, with D tentatively TRBD1 (5 bases). With 5 bases removed from V and 4 bases from J, the gap between germline ends came to 9 bases. Germline assignment: CDR1 SEHNR and CDR2 FQNEAQ (reference sequence). The CDR3 runs to 13 residues. CDR3 in amino acids: CASSRRQGNTIYF. CDR3 coding DNA: TGTGCCAGCAGCCGACGACAGGGAAACACCATATATTTT.

This chain uses TRBV3-1 (or the pseudogene TRBV3-2) with TRBJ1-1; tentatively, D is TRBD1 (6 bases). V lost 4 bases, J lost 5 bases, and 14 bases lay in between. This CDR3 has 14 amino acids. Germline V lookup: CDR1 LGHDT, CDR2 YNNKEL (reference sequence). In DNA form, the CDR3 reads TGTGCCAGCAGCCTTTATTTTACAGGGACTGAAGCTTTCTTT. It yields the protein CASSLYFTGTEAFF.

This clone was seen a single time. V is TRBV13 and J is TRBJ1-2; TRBD1 might be the D (6 bases). Germline CDR1 is PRHDT and CDR2 is FYEKMQ (reference sequence). V was trimmed by 5 bases and J by 6 bases, leaving 19 bases between them. The CDR3 consists of 15 residues. The CDR3 loop is CASSHGRGAQDGYTF. DNA for the CDR3: TGTGCCAGCAGCCACGGCCGGGGGGCGCAGGATGGCTACACCTTC.

This sequence joins TRBV3-1 (or the pseudogene TRBV3-2) and TRBJ2-3; weak D call: TRBD2 (5 bases). The CDR3 spans 14 residues. V lost 4 bases and J 6 bases, leaving 14 bases between the germline ends. Per germline, CDR1 LGHDT and CDR2 YNNKEL (reference sequence). Here the CDR3 DNA reads TGTGCCAGCAGCCCGTCAGCTCGCGGGGATACGCAGTATTTT. Translating it yields CASSPSARGDTQYF.

The V call is TRBV18, the J call TRBJ2-3, with 7 bases that match TRBD2. The CDR3 contains 13 residues. V lost 3 bases to trimming and J lost 4 bases; unmatched junction nucleotides: 1. CDR1 is KGHSH, CDR2 LQKENI, per germline. CDR3 sequence reads: CASSPRGADTQYF. The CDR3 coding sequence is TGTGCCAGCTCACCCCGGGGGGCAGATACGCAGTATTTT.

The chain employs TRBV29-1 and TRBJ1-2; D is uncertain. The CDR3 extends over 10 amino acids. Trimming pared 5 bases from V and 2 bases from J, leaving 3 bases between. Germline assignment: CDR1 SQVTM and CDR2 ANQGSEA. CDR3 loop: CSVINYGYTF. DNA for the CDR3: TGCAGCGTTATAAACTATGGCTACACCTTC.

In DNA form, the CDR3 reads TGTGCCAGCTCCAACCACCCCCAGAATGAGCAGTTCTTC. It yields the protein CASSNHPQNEQFF. This rearrangement joins TRBV18 to TRBJ2-1; D gene ambiguous. CDR3 size: 13 residues. Trimming pared 6 bases from V and 7 bases from J, leaving 13 bases between. Germline CDR1 reads KGHSH; CDR2 reads LQKENI.

The genes are TRBV27 and TRBJ2-2; D may be TRBD2 (6 bases). The CDR3 runs to 15 residues. V lost 5 bases, J lost 7 bases, and 17 bases lay in between. Per germline, CDR1 MNHEY and CDR2 SMNVEV (reference sequence). CDR3 residues: CASSEGAGRGGELFF. Here the CDR3 DNA reads TGTGCCAGCAGTGAAGGGGCGGGAAGGGGCGGGGAGCTGTTTTTT.

The chain links TRBV5-1 to TRBJ2-3, with a possible D match to TRBD2 (6 bases). The CDR3 is made up of 15 amino acids. Trimming pared 4 bases from V and 0 bases from J, leaving 12 bases between. Germline V gives CDR1 SGHRS, CDR2 YFSETQ. The CDR3 loop reads CASSAGPASTDTQYF. The CDR3 bases are TGCGCCAGCAGCGCGGGACCTGCTAGCACAGATACGCAGTATTTT.

J is TRBJ2-2 and V is TRBV15; D is perhaps TRBD1 (5 bases). V lost 5 bases, J lost 6 bases, and 13 bases lay in between. The CDR3 length is 14 residues. Germline V CDR1 and CDR2: LNHNV, YYDKDF (reference sequence). The CDR3 DNA is TGTGCCACCAGCGGCCGGATGGGGCCCGGGGAGCTGTTTTTT. Residues: CATSGRMGPGELFF. Complete variable domain (other parts from reference TRBV15 and TRBJ2-2): DAMVIQNPRYQVTQFGKPVTLSCSQTLNHNVMYWYQQKSSQAPKLLFHYYDKDFNNEADTPDNFQSRRPNTSFCFLDIRSPGLGDTAMYLCATSGRMGPGELFFGEGSRLTVL.

This sequence joins TRBV7-9 and TRBJ1-1; D uncertain. From germline, CDR1 is SEHNR and CDR2 FQNEAQ (reference sequence). Trimming took 3 bases from V and 4 from J, leaving 9 bases between them. The CDR3 spans 13 residues. The CDR3 sequence is CASSFGGGTEAFF. Here the CDR3 DNA reads TGTGCCAGCAGCTTTGGTGGAGGCACTGAAGCTTTCTTT.

The rearrangement links TRBV12-3 or TRBV12-4 to TRBJ1-2; no firm D call. The CDR3 loop spans 13 amino acids. Trimming pared 3 bases from V and 7 bases from J, leaving 12 bases between. CDR3 amino acids: CASSFESGFGYTF. The CDR3 DNA is TGTGCCAGCAGTTTTGAGTCGGGGTTTGGCTACACCTTC.

This chain connects TRBV4-1 to TRBJ2-4; possibly TRBD2 for D (6 bases). CDR1 and CDR2 from the germline V gene are MGHRA and YSYEKL. V lost 0 bases to trimming and J lost 0 bases, with 21 bases between them. The CDR3 has 20 residues. CDR3 in DNA: TGCGCCAGCAGCCAAGATTTTGAGGTCAGGAGGGTTGGAGCCAAAAACATTCAGTACTTC. This encodes CASSQDFEVRRVGAKNIQYF.

J is TRBJ1-3 and V is TRBV18; D unclear. V was trimmed by 5 bases and J by 4 bases, leaving 15 bases between them. Germline CDR1 reads KGHSH; CDR2 reads LQKENI. There are 15 residues in the CDR3. The CDR3 sequence is CASSLFLEQGNTIYF. DNA for the CDR3: TGTGCCAGCTCATTATTCTTGGAGCAGGGAAACACCATATATTTT. Variable domain in full (rest from reference TRBV18 and TRBJ1-3): NAGVMQNPRHLVRRRGQEARLRCSPMKGHSHVYWYRQLPEEGLKFMVYLQKENIIDESGMPKERFSAEFPKEGPSILRIQQVVRGDSAAYFCASSLFLEQGNTIYFGEGSWLTVV.

The rearrangement uses TRBV7-6 and TRBJ2-7; TRBD1 is a possible D gene (7 bases). The CDR3 sequence is 14 residues long. The germline V gene encodes CDR1 SGHVS and CDR2 FNYEAQ. V was shortened by 6 bases and J by 1 base, with 13 bases between the two germline ends. As DNA, the CDR3 is TGTGCCAGCAGTCCGACAGGGAGGTCCTACGAGCAGTACTTC. Its translation is CASSPTGRSYEQYF.

The gene calls are TRBV5-1 and TRBJ1-2, with TRBD1 identical over 8 bases. In germline, CDR1 is SGHRS, CDR2 YFSETQ. The CDR3 extends over 16 amino acids. After removal of 0 bases from V and 3 bases from J, the junction contained 7 bases not matched to a gene. CDR3 nucleotides: TGCGCCAGCAGCTTGGCCCCTACAGGGGGGGACTATGGCTACACCTTC. Encoded protein: CASSLAPTGGDYGYTF.

The chain employs TRBV9 and TRBJ1-6; TRBD1 might be the D (6 bases). CDR1 is SGDLS and CDR2 is YYNGEE in the germline V gene. V was trimmed by 4 bases and J by 0 bases, leaving 8 bases between them. The CDR3 covers 15 residues. CDR3 in DNA: TGTGCCAGCAGCCAAGGGGGCTCCTATAATTCACCCCTCCACTTT. This gives the protein CASSQGGSYNSPLHF.

This chain joins TRBV6-5 and TRBJ1-3; D uncertain. Trimming left V 0 bases short and J 0 bases short, with 6 bases between. The CDR3 consists of 15 residues. Germline V gene lookup returns CDR1 MNHEY and CDR2 SVGAGI. The CDR3 nucleotides are TGTGCCAGCAGTTACTCAGGGAGCTCTGGAAACACCATATATTTT. This sequence encodes CASSYSGSSGNTIYF.

This chain joins TRBV7-9 and TRBJ1-6; D ambiguous. V was clipped by 5 bases and J by 8 bases, with 13 bases between them. Looked up from germline, CDR1 is SEHNR and CDR2 is FQNEAQ (reference sequence). The CDR3 is 14 residues long. Here the CDR3 DNA reads TGTGCCAGCAGCCCGGGTGGCGTAGATTCACCCCTCCACTTT. Translated, it gives CASSPGGVDSPLHF.

The chain is built from TRBV18 and TRBJ1-6; 8 bases are shared with TRBD1. Unmatched junction bases numbered 12, after V lost 3 bases and J lost 8 bases. The CDR3 length is 17 residues. Germline V gene data show CDR1 as KGHSH and CDR2 as LQKENI. The CDR3 sequence: CASSPRTGFGVDSPLHF. The CDR3 coding sequence is TGTGCCAGCTCACCTAGGACAGGGTTTGGGGTGGATTCACCCCTCCACTTT.

J is TRBJ2-1 and V is TRBV3-1 (or the pseudogene TRBV3-2); a weak D match, TRBD2 (6 bases). CDR3 length: 17 residues. The germline V and J ends were trimmed by 3 bases and 7 bases, with 22 bases remaining between them. Germline CDR1 reads LGHDT; CDR2 reads YNNKEL (reference sequence). CDR3 in amino acids: CASSQDRDPRGWNEQFF. For the CDR3, the DNA is TGTGCCAGCAGCCAGGACCGGGACCCCCGGGGGTGGAATGAGCAGTTCTTC.

This chain connects TRBV21-1 to TRBJ2-7; the table's D call TRBD1 went unverified against the DNA. TRBV21-1 is described as a pseudogene. CDR3 length: 17 residues. CDR3 DNA: TGTGCCAGCAGCAAAGACAGGACAGGGGGTTTATCCTACGAGCAGTACTTC. Translating it yields CASSKDRTGGLSYEQYF.

The chain uses TRBV5-5 and TRBJ2-7, with TRBD2 matching over 9 bases. The trim removed 2 bases at V and 6 bases at J, leaving 18 bases unmatched. This CDR3 comprises 18 residues. CDR1 SGHKS and CDR2 YYEKEE come from the germline V gene (reference sequence). In DNA, the CDR3 is TGTGCCAGCAGCTTTAACTGGGGAGCGGGAGGTGCCAATGCCGAGCAGTACTTC. The encoded protein is CASSFNWGAGGANAEQYF.

In this sample, this clone turned up a few times. This chain joins TRBV6-5 and TRBJ1-1, with TRBD1 identical over 7 bases. V gave up 0 bases and J gave up 4 bases; unmatched junction bases: 5. Germline V gene data show CDR1 as MNHEY and CDR2 as SVGAGI. The CDR3 covers 15 residues. CDR3 amino acids: CASSYSSQGGTEAFF. CDR3 DNA: TGTGCCAGCAGTTACTCGAGCCAGGGGGGCACTGAAGCTTTCTTT.

This sequence joins TRBV29-1 and TRBJ2-7; D is possibly TRBD1 (5 bases). Germline loops: CDR1 SQVTM, CDR2 ANQGSEA. With 4 bases removed from V and 3 bases from J, the gap between germline ends came to 13 bases. The CDR3 has 13 residues. CDR3 region: CSVGGAPFYEQYF. CDR3 bases: TGCAGCGTTGGGGGCGCCCCCTTCTACGAGCAGTACTTC.